This T cell receptor (beta chain) was retrieved from a study of T cell responses to AZD1222 COVID-19 vaccine. Study-level results: An increase in Spike-specific TCR breadth and depth was observed after two AZD1222 doses. Only a handful of AZD1222 recipients, six or seven in all, had baseline seropositivity.

The assay was immunoSEQ multiplex PCR, and TCRdb's table has in-frame clones only and misses some. The table lists around 150,000 clones, approximately 90% of them singletons. On this clone itself: The antigen remains unidentified.

Trimming removed 0 bases from V and 2 bases from J, with 6 bases in between. Germline-derived CDR1 and CDR2 are SEHNR and FQNEAQ (reference sequence). The CDR3 loop spans 14 amino acids. This sequence originates from an adult in good health. Sequencing used peripheral blood, obtained on day 0 of AZD1222 vaccination. This chain joins TRBV7-9 and TRBJ2-3, with TRBD1 as a possible D gene (5 bases). The DNA of the CDR3 is TGTGCCAGCAGCTTAGCGGGGCTCACAGATACGCAGTATTTT. The encoded protein is CASSLAGLTDTQYF.